Following are 25 T cell receptor beta chains from one sample sequenced in a study of blood T cell repertoires in COVID-19. Profiled with immunoSEQ multiplex PCR; TCRdb holds only in-frame clones, not every one. This sample yields around 300,000 clones, of which approximately 88% are seen a single time; about 0.94% belongs to the top ten. Material: peripheral blood. Receptors were obtained from a woman aged 40 to 50 who had recovered from COVID-19.

The chain employs TRBV10-3 and TRBJ1-2, with D maybe TRBD1 (5 bases). The CDR3 contains 18 residues. The germline CDR1 and CDR2 sequences are ENHRY and SYGVKD. Trimming pared 3 bases from V and 8 bases from J, leaving 28 bases between. CDR3 bases: TGTGCCATCAGTGAATTGGTCCGGGGGACGGAGGGTGCGATAGGCTACACCTTC. This gives the protein CAISELVRGTEGAIGYTF.

The chain combines TRBV12-3 or TRBV12-4 with TRBJ2-7, with D unclear. V lost 2 bases and J 6 bases, leaving 8 bases between the germline ends. This CDR3 contains 12 residues. The CDR3 here is CASSLIAGEQYF. The CDR3, as DNA: TGTGCCAGCAGTTTAATAGCCGGCGAGCAGTACTTC.

The chain employs TRBV4-2 and TRBJ1-5; D might be TRBD1 (5 bases). This CDR3 region has 17 residues. The germline V gene has CDR1 LGHNA and CDR2 YNFKEQ. Trimming removed 0 bases from V and 6 bases from J, with 18 bases in between. The CDR3 reads CASSQDQAGRSLQPQHF. For the CDR3, the DNA is TGTGCCAGCAGCCAAGATCAGGCAGGGAGGTCGCTTCAGCCCCAGCATTTT.

V gene TRBV3-1 (or the pseudogene TRBV3-2) combines with J gene TRBJ2-3; D call uncertain. V lost 0 bases to trimming and J lost 4 bases, with 17 bases between them. This CDR3 is built from 17 residues. Per germline, CDR1 LGHDT and CDR2 YNNKEL (reference sequence). The CDR3 spells CASSQDLSVHSADTQYF. CDR3 DNA: TGTGCCAGCAGCCAAGATCTCTCGGTACACAGTGCAGATACGCAGTATTTT.

V gene TRBV2 combines with J gene TRBJ1-5; D remains unclear. V dropped 6 bases and J dropped 4 bases, with 16 bases sitting between them. The germline V gene encodes CDR1 SNHLY and CDR2 FYNNEI. The CDR3 spans 15 residues. The chain's CDR3 is CASRKDLSENQPQHF. The DNA of the CDR3 is TGTGCCAGCAGAAAAGACCTGAGCGAGAATCAGCCCCAGCATTTT.

This sequence joins TRBV18 and TRBJ2-3, with TRBD2 as a possible D gene (6 bases). V lost 4 bases and J lost 0, with 11 bases in between. From germline, CDR1 is KGHSH and CDR2 LQKENI. This CDR3 spans 15 amino acids. The CDR3 loop is CASSLLADSTDTQYF. The CDR3 nucleotides read TGTGCCAGCTCACTCTTAGCGGATAGCACAGATACGCAGTATTTT.

This chain uses TRBV4-2 with TRBJ2-5, with 11 bases that match TRBD1. CDR3 length: 16 amino acids. CDR1 and CDR2 from the germline V gene are LGHNA and YNFKEQ. The junction had 2 bases not matched to a gene; V was cut back by 1 base and J by 1 base. CDR3 region: CASSQGGQGGQETQYF. DNA of the CDR3: TGTGCCAGCAGCCAAGGGGGACAGGGGGGCCAAGAGACCCAGTACTTC.

In its sample, this clone was seen a few times. The chain links TRBV4-1 to TRBJ2-7, with D maybe TRBD1 (5 bases). Trimming pared 1 base from V and 6 bases from J, leaving 13 bases between. This CDR3 has 14 residues. From germline, CDR1 is MGHRA and CDR2 YSYEKL. The CDR3 DNA reads TGCGCCAGCAGCCAAGGACAGTTTTCCGGCGAGCAGTACTTC. Translating it yields CASSQGQFSGEQYF.

J is TRBJ2-1 and V is TRBV18; weak D call: TRBD2 (5 bases). The CDR3 is made up of 14 amino acids. The V end lost 3 bases, the J end lost 4 bases, and 10 bases lay between the germline ends. Germline V gene sequence: CDR1 KGHSH, CDR2 LQKENI. CDR3 nucleotide sequence: TGTGCCAGCTCACCGGATCGGGGATACAATGAGCAGTTCTTC. Protein product: CASSPDRGYNEQFF.

This sequence joins TRBV6-6 and TRBJ1-3; the D is unclear. The length of the CDR3 is 14 residues. V lost 6 bases and J 0 bases, leaving 9 bases between the germline ends. Germline assignment: CDR1 MNHNY and CDR2 SVGAGI (reference sequence). The chain's CDR3 is CASRHYLSGNTIYF. DNA of the CDR3: TGTGCCAGCAGGCACTATCTCTCTGGAAACACCATATATTTT.

The chain employs TRBV6-6 and TRBJ2-5, with D perhaps TRBD2 (6 bases). The germline CDR1 and CDR2 sequences are MNHNY and SVGAGI (reference sequence). This CDR3 has 13 residues. Trimming pared 7 bases from V and 4 bases from J, leaving 13 bases between. Here the CDR3 DNA reads TGTGCCAGCACCACGGGGGTAGTAGAGACCCAGTACTTC. Protein product: CASTTGVVETQYF.

This clone was counted once. The V call is TRBV6-5, the J call TRBJ1-5; 9 nucleotides match TRBD1. The germline V gene encodes CDR1 MNHEY and CDR2 SVGAGI. This CDR3 contains 15 residues. The V gene end was trimmed by 6 bases and the J gene end by 3 bases; junction bases not matched to a gene: 6. The CDR3 coding sequence is TGTGCCAGCAGCCCACAGGGGGCAGACAATCAGCCCCAGCATTTT. Encoded protein: CASSPQGADNQPQHF.

The chain joins TRBV28 to TRBJ1-2, with 7 bases fitting TRBD1. The CDR3 totals 15 residues. V lost 2 bases to trimming and J lost 6 bases; unmatched junction nucleotides: 9. The germline V gene has CDR1 MDHEN and CDR2 SYDVKM. As DNA, the CDR3 is TGTGCCAGCAGTTTACCCCTGACAGGGCTGAATGGCTACACCTTC. Translating gives CASSLPLTGLNGYTF.

V is TRBV3-1 (or the pseudogene TRBV3-2) and J is TRBJ1-1, with D perhaps matching TRBD1 (5 bases). The V gene lost 0 bases and the J gene lost 2 bases, with 13 bases spanning the gap. Per the germline V gene, CDR1 is LGHDT and CDR2 is YNNKEL (reference sequence). The CDR3 spans 16 residues. The CDR3: CASSQDPGILNTEAFF. In nucleotides, the CDR3 is TGTGCCAGCAGCCAAGACCCAGGGATATTAAACACTGAAGCTTTCTTT.

V and J are TRBV19 and TRBJ2-7; 7 nucleotides agree with TRBD2. Trimming took 1 base from V and 6 from J; bases not matched to a gene: 3. Germline CDR1 is LNHDA and CDR2 is SQIVND (reference sequence). The CDR3 runs 13 residues. The CDR3 reads CASSIGPGGEQYF. The CDR3 region has the DNA TGTGCCAGTAGTATAGGTCCGGGGGGCGAGCAGTACTTC.

The rearrangement uses TRBV19 and TRBJ1-5; no firm D call. CDR1 is LNHDA, CDR2 SQIVND, per germline (reference sequence). Trimming shortened V by 5 bases and J by 0 bases, and 11 bases separated the two germline ends. The length of the CDR3 is 15 residues. CDR3 nucleotide sequence: TGTGCCAGTAGTGCCGACATGAATAGCAATCAGCCCCAGCATTTT. Its protein is CASSADMNSNQPQHF.

CDR3 sequence (DNA): TGCGCCAGCTTCGGGCAGGGGGCTGGCGAGCAGTACTTC. Its translation: CASFGQGAGEQYF. The chain couples TRBV5-1 to TRBJ2-7; 8 bases are a match to TRBD1. This CDR3 is 13 amino acids long. The junction had 9 bases not matched to a gene; V was cut back by 7 bases and J by 6 bases. Per the germline V gene, CDR1 is SGHRS and CDR2 is YFSETQ.

This sequence joins TRBV7-6 and TRBJ2-5; 12 nucleotides align to TRBD2. This CDR3 has 16 residues. V lost 2 bases and J lost 5; bases outside the gene matches: 6. Looked up from germline, CDR1 is SGHVS and CDR2 is FNYEAQ. The CDR3 nucleotides read TGTGCCAGCAGCTTACCCACGACTAGCGGGAGTGAGACCCAGTACTTC. Its protein is CASSLPTTSGSETQYF.

This clone was found a few times. The CDR3 is CASSEAGRLSGYTF. The CDR3 DNA is TGTGCCAGCAGTGAAGCGGGCCGGTTATCAGGCTACACCTTC. The J gene is TRBJ1-2, the V gene TRBV2, with unresolved D. V was shortened by 0 bases and J by 8 bases, with 13 bases between the two germline ends. The CDR3 loop spans 14 amino acids. The V gene's germline CDR1 is SNHLY and CDR2 FYNNEI. Complete variable domain (other parts from reference TRBV2 and TRBJ1-2): EPEVTQTPSHQVTQMGQEVILRCVPISNHLYFYWYRQILGQKVEFLVSFYNNEISEKSEIFDDQFSVERPDGSNFTLKIRSTKLEDSAMYFCASSEAGRLSGYTFGSGTRLTVV.

This clone occurred once. This chain uses TRBV6-4 with TRBJ2-5; 10 bases match TRBD2. J lost 2 bases, V lost 9 bases, and 15 bases had no gene match. The CDR3 totals 17 residues. The germline V gene has CDR1 MRHNA and CDR2 SNTAGT. The CDR3 DNA follows: TGTGCCAGGGGGGCGCTTTGTCGTAGCGGGAGGCAAGAGACCCAGTACTTC. Protein product: CARGALCRSGRQETQYF.

The V and J genes are TRBV5-1 and TRBJ1-2; 8 bases line up with TRBD1. V was clipped by 4 bases and J by 8 bases; unmatched bases: 16. The germline CDR1 and CDR2 sequences are SGHRS and YFSETQ. The CDR3 contains 16 residues. CDR3 region: CASSGGTGDSLKGYTF. In DNA form, the CDR3 reads TGCGCCAGCAGCGGGGGGACAGGAGATTCGCTAAAGGGCTACACCTTC. Looking up the rest from reference TRBV5-1 and TRBJ1-2 gives the full variable domain: KAGVTQTPRYLIKTRGQQVTLSCSPISGHRSVSWYQQTPGQGLQFLFEYFSETQRNKGNFPGRFSGRQFSNSRSEMNVSTLELGDSALYLCASSGGTGDSLKGYTFGSGTRLTVV.

The gene calls are TRBV10-3 and TRBJ2-5, with 7 bases lining up with TRBD2. This CDR3 region has 13 residues. CDR1 ENHRY and CDR2 SYGVKD come from the germline V gene. The junction had 5 bases not matched to a gene; V was cut back by 5 bases and J by 5 bases. The CDR3, as DNA: TGTGCCATCAGTCAGCGGGACGGGGAGACCCAGTACTTC. It is translated as CAISQRDGETQYF.

This rearrangement joins TRBV2 to TRBJ2-1; 7 bases match TRBD1. Germline V gene sequence: CDR1 SNHLY, CDR2 FYNNEI. There are 15 residues in the CDR3. Trimming took 6 bases from V and 4 from J; bases not matched to a gene: 9. The CDR3 bases are TGTGCCAGCAGATCGACAGGGCCGGGATACAATGAGCAGTTCTTC. As protein: CASRSTGPGYNEQFF.

The chain employs TRBV10-3 and TRBJ2-7, with 7 bases fitting TRBD1. The J segment lost 4 bases and the V segment lost 6 bases, leaving 12 bases of the junction unmatched. This CDR3 has 15 amino acids. Germline CDR1 is ENHRY and CDR2 is SYGVKD. CDR3: CAISPRGTDFYEQYF. The DNA of the CDR3 is TGTGCCATCAGCCCGAGGGGGACAGACTTTTACGAGCAGTACTTC.

J is TRBJ2-1 and V is TRBV9, with D perhaps matching TRBD1 (6 bases). V shed 5 bases and J shed 7 bases, with 19 bases lying between them. The CDR3 spans 15 residues. Germline CDR1 SGDLS, CDR2 YYNGEE. CDR3 amino acids: CASSYREGYTNEQFF. The CDR3 bases are TGTGCCAGCAGTTACAGGGAAGGGTATACAAATGAGCAGTTCTTC. Full variable domain (rest looked up from reference TRBV9 and TRBJ2-1): DSGVTQTPKHLITATGQRVTLRCSPRSGDLSVYWYQQSLDQGLQFLIQYYNGEERAKGNILERFSAQQFPDLHSELNLSSLELGDSALYFCASSYREGYTNEQFFGPGTRLTVL.